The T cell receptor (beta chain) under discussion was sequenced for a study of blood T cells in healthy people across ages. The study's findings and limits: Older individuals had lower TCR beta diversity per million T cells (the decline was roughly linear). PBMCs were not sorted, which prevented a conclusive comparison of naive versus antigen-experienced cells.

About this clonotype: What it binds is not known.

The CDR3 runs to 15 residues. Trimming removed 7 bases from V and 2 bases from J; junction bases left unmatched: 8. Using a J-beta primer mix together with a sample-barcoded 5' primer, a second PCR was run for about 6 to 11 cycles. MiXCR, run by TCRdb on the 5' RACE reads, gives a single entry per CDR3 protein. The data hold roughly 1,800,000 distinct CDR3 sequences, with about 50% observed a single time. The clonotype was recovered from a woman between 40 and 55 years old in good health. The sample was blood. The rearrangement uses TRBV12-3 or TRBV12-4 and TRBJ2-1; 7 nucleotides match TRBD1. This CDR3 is CASTEGAFTYNEQFF. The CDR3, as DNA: TGTGCCAGCACTGAGGGGGCTTTCACCTACAATGAGCAGTTCTTC.